These 10 T cell receptor beta chains were sequenced from one sample in a study of cytotoxic CD8 clonotypes in ibrutinib-treated CLL. The method was immunoSEQ multiplex PCR; TCRdb's version includes in-frame clones alone and lacks a portion of them. Of more than 300,000 clones in the sample, 80% were seen once. This specimen was PBMCs, taken before ibrutinib treatment. These receptors were collected from a human donor with chronic lymphocytic leukemia.

The gene calls are TRBV14 and TRBJ2-5; 8 bases map to TRBD1. From germline, CDR1 is SGHDN and CDR2 FVKESK. V lost 2 bases, J lost 0 bases, and 8 bases stayed unmatched. The CDR3 consists of 17 residues. CDR3 sequence (DNA): TGTGCCAGCAGCCAATGGCCAGGACAGGGCCACCAAGAGACCCAGTACTTC. This encodes CASSQWPGQGHQETQYF.

The V gene is TRBV5-1, the J gene TRBJ1-2; D ambiguous. Per the germline V gene, CDR1 is SGHRS and CDR2 is YFSETQ. The CDR3 totals 17 residues. The V gene lost 1 base and the J gene lost 6 bases, with 22 bases spanning the gap. CDR3 nucleotide sequence: TGCGCCAGCAGCTTGTCTTTCGAGGGATCGGGGAGGGATGGCTACACCTTC. Its protein product is CASSLSFEGSGRDGYTF.

The rearrangement uses TRBV19 and TRBJ2-2; 8 nucleotides agree with TRBD2. The CDR3 loop spans 16 amino acids. Losses at the gene ends were 3 bases for V and 2 bases for J; bases not matched to a gene: 5. From germline, CDR1 is LNHDA and CDR2 SQIVND (reference sequence). CDR3 residues: CASSMPGTRNTGELFF. CDR3 nucleotide sequence: TGTGCCAGTAGTATGCCCGGGACTAGAAACACCGGGGAGCTGTTTTTT.

The gene calls are TRBV29-1 and TRBJ2-1, with 9 bases lining up with TRBD1. In germline, CDR1 is SQVTM, CDR2 ANQGSEA. Unmatched junction bases numbered 7, after V lost 8 bases and J lost 5 bases. The CDR3 is 13 residues long. CDR3 in amino acids: CSQGQGFNNEQFF. Written as DNA, the CDR3 is TGCAGCCAGGGACAGGGATTCAACAATGAGCAGTTCTTC.

CDR3 in amino acids: CASSEFWGGEYNEQFF. The CDR3 bases are TGTGCCAGCAGTGAATTCTGGGGTGGGGAATACAATGAGCAGTTCTTC. The J gene is TRBJ2-1, the V gene TRBV6-1; D is ambiguous. From germline, CDR1 is MNHNS and CDR2 SASEGT. CDR3 size: 16 residues. V shed 2 bases and J shed 4 bases, with 15 bases lying between them.

J is TRBJ1-1 and V is TRBV5-4; no definite D call. Germline CDR1 SGHNT, CDR2 YYREEE (reference sequence). The CDR3 loop spans 15 amino acids. V lost 2 bases and J lost 2, with 13 bases in between. The CDR3, as DNA: TGTGCCAGCAGCTTCTATGAAATGGGAAACACTGAAGCTTTCTTT. Protein sequence: CASSFYEMGNTEAFF.

Notes on this clone: This sample includes further DNA sequences coding for the same CDR3. The chain links TRBV5-1 to TRBJ2-3; D gene unclear. The CDR3 runs to 11 residues. Trimming removed 0 bases from V and 6 bases from J, with 2 bases in between. Germline V gene lookup returns CDR1 SGHRS and CDR2 YFSETQ. In nucleotides, the CDR3 is TGCGCCAGCAGCTTGGCCGATACGCAGTATTTT. Translated: CASSLADTQYF. Combining the CDR3 with reference TRBV5-1 and TRBJ2-3 gives the whole variable domain KAGVTQTPRYLIKTRGQQVTLSCSPISGHRSVSWYQQTPGQGLQFLFEYFSETQRNKGNFPGRFSGRQFSNSRSEMNVSTLELGDSALYLCASSLADTQYFGPGTRLTVL.

J is TRBJ1-1 and V is TRBV14, with D hard to call. V was trimmed by 1 base and J by 2 bases, leaving 8 bases between them. Germline V gene lookup returns CDR1 SGHDN and CDR2 FVKESK. The length of the CDR3 is 14 residues. CDR3 in amino acids: CASSQVWRNTEAFF. The CDR3 DNA reads TGTGCCAGCAGCCAAGTGTGGAGAAACACTGAAGCTTTCTTT. Drawing the rest from reference TRBV14 and TRBJ1-1, the complete variable domain is EAGVTQFPSHSVIEKGQTVTLRCDPISGHDNLYWYRRVMGKEIKFLLHFVKESKQDESGMPNNRFLAERTGGTYSTLKVQPAELEDSGVYFCASSQVWRNTEAFFGQGTRLTVV.

The sample holds one count of this clone. The CDR3: CASSYSETEQFF. The CDR3 bases are TGTGCCAGCAGTTACTCGGAAACTGAGCAGTTCTTC. The chain employs TRBV6-5 and TRBJ2-1; D remains ambiguous. CDR3 length: 12 residues. Germline V gives CDR1 MNHEY, CDR2 SVGAGI. Trimming left V 0 bases short and J 9 bases short, with 6 bases between.

This rearrangement joins TRBV5-1 to TRBJ1-3; D perhaps matches TRBD1 (6 bases). The CDR3 runs 16 residues. The ends were cut back, 2 bases at V and 3 bases at J, with 15 bases in the middle. Per germline, CDR1 SGHRS and CDR2 YFSETQ. The DNA for the CDR3 is TGCGCCAGCAGCTTTGACAACAGGGTCGGTGGAAACACCATATATTTT. It codes for CASSFDNRVGGNTIYF.